A single sample is the source of the 3 T cell receptor beta chains below, sequenced in a study of blood T cell repertoires in COVID-19. The data were produced by immunoSEQ multiplex PCR, yet TCRdb's version contains in-frame clones alone and is incomplete. The sample carries approximately 300,000 clones, 90% to 95% recorded once. The sample consisted of PBMCs or T cells enriched from blood (not recorded which). All receptors derive from a woman in her twenties or thirties who had been exposed to COVID-19.

V and J are TRBV9 and TRBJ2-5, with TRBD1 identical over 8 bases. V lost 3 bases to trimming and J lost 5 bases; unmatched junction nucleotides: 9. The CDR3 length is 15 residues. Germline V gene sequence: CDR1 SGDLS, CDR2 YYNGEE. The CDR3 region is CASSDGTGPWETQYF. Here the CDR3 DNA reads TGTGCCAGCAGCGACGGGACAGGCCCTTGGGAGACCCAGTACTTC. The full variable domain, completed using reference TRBV9 and TRBJ2-5, is DSGVTQTPKHLITATGQRVTLRCSPRSGDLSVYWYQQSLDQGLQFLIQYYNGEERAKGNILERFSAQQFPDLHSELNLSSLELGDSALYFCASSDGTGPWETQYFGPGTRLLVL.

The rearrangement links TRBV13 to TRBJ2-2; D is unresolved. Germline CDR1 PRHDT, CDR2 FYEKMQ (reference sequence). The length of the CDR3 is 14 residues. V lost 5 bases to trimming and J lost 6 bases, with 13 bases between them. The CDR3 sequence is CASSLSRLAGELFF. The DNA of the CDR3 is TGTGCCAGCAGCCTATCTCGGCTAGCCGGGGAGCTGTTTTTT.

Regarding this clone: The identical CDR3 is also encoded by other nucleotide sequences in the sample. The genes are TRBV6-5 and TRBJ1-4, with D maybe TRBD1 (6 bases). Germline CDR1 and CDR2: MNHEY and SVGAGI. The CDR3 runs to 13 residues. Trimming took off 6 bases at V and 2 bases at J, with 7 bases between the two ends. The CDR3: CASRDSTNEKLFF. The CDR3 nucleotides read TGTGCCAGCAGGGACAGTACTAATGAAAAACTGTTTTTT.